This T cell receptor (beta chain) was sequenced during a study of blood T cell repertoires in COVID-19. Study context: Researchers got acute and convalescent COVID-19 samples from the United States, Italy and Spain. Sample material is recorded as cDNA or gDNA derived from T cells, B-cell-depleted T cells, or PBMCs.

TCRdb's copy holds only in-frame clones and misses some; the assay was immunoSEQ multiplex PCR. The repertoire holds approximately 250,000 clones, with 75% to 90% as singletons. CDR3 length: 14 amino acids. Germline V CDR1 and CDR2: LNHDA, SQIVND (reference sequence). The ends were cut back, 9 bases at V and 0 bases at J, with 12 bases in the middle. The clonotype originates from a human donor in a cohort sampled during active COVID-19. The material sequenced was peripheral blood. The chain uses TRBV19 and TRBJ1-5; TRBD1 is a possible D gene (5 bases). The CDR3 reads CASKQEYSNQPQHF. The CDR3 coding sequence is TGTGCCAGCAAACAGGAATATAGCAATCAGCCCCAGCATTTT.